This T cell receptor (beta chain) is from a study of cytomegalovirus exposure and HLA in healthy donors. Study-wide points: For presence/absence analyses, sequencing depth was assumed to be roughly uniform across donors. The authors listed approximately 160 TCR beta chains as cytomegalovirus-associated.

The PCR used 60 Vbeta and 13 Jbeta primers. TCRdb's table, derived via immunoSEQ multiplex PCR, lists solely in-frame clones and lacks some. The table shows over 200,000 clones, with roughly 84% occurring only once. Notes on this clone: The antigen is unknown.

This CDR3 comprises 14 residues. CDR1 and CDR2 from the germline V gene are SGHRS and YFSETQ. This receptor was identified in a human donor in good health. Material for sequencing was PBMCs. V usage is TRBV5-1 and J usage is TRBJ2-5; TRBD1 agrees at 7 bases. The last part of the DNA fits TRBJ2-7 better; the J call may be wrong. This chain's CDR3 is CASSLEYRGAEQYF. CDR3 nucleotides: TGCGCCAGCAGCTTGGAGTACAGGGGCGCCGAGCAGTACTTC.